Here is one TCR beta chain with its context. This clone was seen more than once but under ten times. Its binding antigen is unknown. No per-base quality is available; no much larger clone lies one base away. Taken from the germline V gene, the CDR1 and CDR2 loops are LGHNA and YNFKEQ. V is reduced by 7 bases and J by 5 bases, leaving a spacing of 19 bases between them. The CDR3 contains 15 residues, cysteine and phenylalanine counted. Here the CDR3 DNA is all that survives: 45 bases in frame from base 1. The data originate from a study of beta chain features in type 1 diabetes (dated 2018 in TCRdb). Regarding the complete study: No differences in mean age, gender distribution, total cell number or subset yield were found between patients and healthy donors. A total of 107,917,701 sorted cells were examined across all samples, and a strong correlation was observed between cell number per subset and RNA yield. In the study, TCRB repertoires of sorted circulating CD4+ T cell subsets from recently diagnosed type 1 diabetes patients were compared with those of matched healthy donors. Naive and central memory subsets were obtained from all 30 or so donors, but regulatory and stem cell-like memory subsets were isolated from only 8 patients and roughly eight healthy donors.

The paper's findings and limits, for the study overall: Because cDNA was sequenced instead of genomic DNA, highly expressing activated cells could be over-represented, though the groups showed no difference in activation or CD3 levels. PCR might favor shorter templates, but patient and control samples were amplified and corrected together, so any skew would affect both groups equally. In all four CD4+ subsets, TCRB CDR3 length was moderately but significantly shorter in type 1 diabetes patients. Naive, central memory and regulatory TCRB repertoires appeared to be more alike among patients than among healthy donors. Because the HLA sub-analyses included only small numbers of individuals, any influence of HLA type on TCRB rearrangement was left unresolved. At VDJ recombination sites, type 1 diabetes patients had fewer insertions and more deleted nucleotides, which implies abnormalities in thymic rearrangement.

All of the isolated RNA was reverse transcribed with the High Capacity cDNA Reverse Transcription Kit, so expressed TCRB transcripts were sequenced. Naive, central memory and regulatory T cell samples underwent deep immunoSEQ sequencing, averaging roughly 3.4 million total reads per sample. Sorted cells were lysed in RLT buffer, and RNA was extracted using DNase-treated RNeasy Micro or Mini kits according to cell number. Each cell subset was processed on its own to prevent cross-contamination, while patient and healthy donor samples were processed together. TCRB sequences were amplified from cDNA with the immunoSEQ multiplex PCR, producing 87-bp fragments spanning the CDR3 region. Amplicons were sequenced on the Illumina HiSeq platform. In the original analysis: PCR bias was corrected computationally using synthetic template baselines, and reads within Hamming distance 2 were collapsed, with unmergeable singletons discarded. Reads were aligned to IMGT to assign V, D and J genes, CDR3 length, and insertions or deletions at six rearrangement sites. Within each subset, clonotype counts were normalized to the number of sorted cells before true diversity and Gini coefficients were calculated with the tcR R package. The overlap coefficient, calculated on TCRB nucleotide sequences, was used to measure repertoire sharing. As a proxy for the pre-selection repertoire, out-of-frame TCRB sequences from naive cells were analyzed. TCRdb stores this immuneACCESS table with in-frame sequences only. Part of the clones is absent; in the studies checked, under half of the shortfall reflects unresolved V genes, and no reason is known for the rest. D and trimming come from the DNA, and the V and J calls and clone size come from that table. This sample is represented by around 250,000 clones; roughly 20% of them were singletons. Together, the top ten hold more than 0.025% of the sample.

Each donor gave one peripheral blood draw, averaging approximately 110 mL, which was collected into heparinised tubes. Naive, central memory, regulatory and stem cell-like memory CD4+ T cells were sorted on a BD FACSAria II using a panel including CD45RO, CCR7, CD25, CD127, CD95 and CD27. A purity above 98% was achieved for all sorted populations. Right away, PBMCs were isolated by Lymphoprep density gradient centrifugation and were stained directly, with no culture step. So that batch effects would be minimized, each experiment stained and sorted samples in pairs, pairing one healthy donor with one patient.

The rearrangement combines TRBV4-2 with TRBJ2-3; perhaps TRBD1 is the D gene, with 6 bases matching. Material for sequencing was naive CD4+ T cells from blood. According to the study, the label for this sample's cell subset or site signals: true naive CD4+ T cells. The clonotype was recovered from a woman between 35 and 50 years old with type 1 diabetes. The CDR3 amino acid sequence is: CASTRAGAHEDTQYF. The DNA is as follows: TGTGCCAGCACCCGAGCAGGGGCCCACGAAGATACGCAGTATTTT.